This T cell receptor (beta chain) is drawn from a study of cytomegalovirus exposure and HLA in healthy donors. The V end was cut by 8 bases, the J end by 9 bases, with 10 bases between. Germline V gene sequence: CDR1 MNHEY, CDR2 SVGAGI. The CDR3 covers 10 residues. The PCR was carried out with 60 Vbeta primers and 13 Jbeta primers. The assay was immunoSEQ multiplex PCR, and TCRdb's table has in-frame clones only and misses some. The sample comprises 100,000 to 150,000 clones, more than 80% of which are singletons, and 1% rests with the top ten. The genes are TRBV6-5 and TRBJ1-1; D gene unclear. Sequencing was done on a sample of PBMCs. The sequence derives from a man in his forties or fifties in good health and CMV-seronegative. This CDR3 reads CASAQAQAFF. Here the CDR3 DNA reads TGTGCCAGCGCCCAGGCCCAAGCTTTCTTT.